One T cell receptor (beta chain) is described in this entry. At one boundary the junction diverges from the germline segment, which might be a read error. The data were taken from a study of shared clonotypes between healthy human individuals. Sorted subsets were amplified in replicate PCRs using around 220 ng DNA, approximately 30,000 T cell genomes. The protocol was immunoSEQ multiplex PCR, while the TCRdb copy is restricted to in-frame clones and leaves out a portion. The table has around 1.9 million clones, 90% to 95% seen once; the top ten hold 1.5% to 2%. Positively selected for CCR7, the CD45RO-negative cells used as naive CD8 cells excluded terminally differentiated effector memory CD45RA+ cells. Germline CDR1 reads KGHSH; CDR2 reads LQKENI. The CDR3 contains 17 residues.

Sequencing was carried out using naive CD8+ T cells from PBMCs. The genes are TRBV18 and TRBJ2-6; D perhaps matches TRBD2 (5 bases). The sequence came from a man aged 18 to 29 in good health. Some clones in this sample may be carry-over from other donors' samples. The CDR3 sequence is CASSPASPLSEANVLTF. The CDR3 region has the DNA TGTGCCAGCTCACCAGCTAGCCCCCTCTCTGAGGCCAACGTCCTGACTTTC.